The 29 T cell receptor beta chains in this list originate from one sample, sequenced in a study of T cell changes during pregnancy in multiple sclerosis (dated by TCRdb to between 2017 and 2020). Preparation of the library involved the immunoSEQ multiplex PCR assay. TCRdb took this table from immuneACCESS and kept in-frame rearrangements with V and J called. Such tables lack part of the clones; where checked against another copy, unresolved V genes explain under half of the gap, and the rest is unexplained. This sample is represented by about 34,000 clones; about 90% of them were singletons. Around 3.3% of the sample comes from the top ten. The sequences come from CD8+ T cells from peripheral blood mononuclear cells, collected in the third trimester of pregnancy. These receptor sequences come from a female donor with multiple sclerosis, enrolled in a pregnancy study.

V gene TRBV27 combines with J gene TRBJ2-7; 9 bases agree with TRBD1. Germline V gene sequence: CDR1 MNHEY, CDR2 SMNVEV (reference sequence). The junction had 4 bases not matched to a gene; V was cut back by 5 bases and J by 2 bases. This CDR3 comprises 14 residues. In DNA, the CDR3 is TGTGCCAGCAGTCACAGGGGGCGAGCCTACGAGCAGTACTTC. Amino acids: CASSHRGRAYEQYF.

This rearrangement joins TRBV12-2 to TRBJ1-1; the table's TRBD1 call for D was not verified on the DNA. TRBV12-2 is termed a pseudogene. The CDR3 is 13 residues long. The CDR3 DNA reads as TGTGCAAGTCGTCAAACAGGGGATACTGAAGCTTTCTTT. Its translation: CASRQTGDTEAFF.

The rearrangement uses TRBV7-9 and TRBJ1-3; D call uncertain. Germline V CDR1 and CDR2: SEHNR, FQNEAQ (reference sequence). Trimming cost V 1 base and J 1 base, with 5 bases left between them. The CDR3 consists of 14 residues. The CDR3, as DNA: TGTGCCAGCAGCTTAGGTTCTTCTGGAAACACCATATATTTT. Protein sequence: CASSLGSSGNTIYF.

The CDR3: CASSISYTGIDQETQYF. CDR3 sequence (DNA): TGTGCCAGCAGTATCTCATATACAGGGATCGACCAAGAGACCCAGTACTTC. V gene TRBV27 combines with J gene TRBJ2-5; tentatively, D is TRBD1 (6 bases). The CDR3 has 17 residues. Germline V gene data show CDR1 as MNHEY and CDR2 as SMNVEV (reference sequence). Between the trimmed V and J ends, which lost 5 bases and 0 bases, there was a span of 19 bases.

The rearrangement joins TRBV5-8 to TRBJ1-5, with D possibly matching TRBD1 (6 bases). CDR3 length equals 14 residues. Germline CDR1 reads SGHTS; CDR2 reads YDEGEE. Trimming stripped 5 bases from V and 3 bases from J, with 12 bases between. The CDR3 protein is CASSPRTANQPQHF. CDR3 nucleotides: TGTGCCAGCAGTCCCCGGACAGCCAATCAGCCCCAGCATTTT.

The V gene is TRBV29-1, the J gene TRBJ2-1, with a possible D match to TRBD1 (5 bases). The V end was cut by 0 bases, the J end by 0 bases, with 12 bases between. Germline loops: CDR1 SQVTM, CDR2 ANQGSEA. The CDR3 sequence is 16 residues long. The CDR3 protein is CSVEDPGMSSYNEQFF. DNA for the CDR3: TGCAGCGTTGAAGATCCAGGGATGAGCTCCTACAATGAGCAGTTCTTC.

The rearrangement links TRBV7-2 to TRBJ1-1; 7 nucleotides match TRBD1. Germline V CDR1 and CDR2: SGHTA, FQGNSA. V was pared by 2 bases and J by 0 bases, with 9 bases of the junction left unmatched. This CDR3 has 17 residues. The CDR3 DNA is TGTGCCAGCAGCTTACCTGCACAGGGGCTCATGAACACTGAAGCTTTCTTT. It yields the protein CASSLPAQGLMNTEAFF.

A single count supports this clone. The rearrangement uses TRBV7-6 and TRBJ2-2, with a weak D call TRBD2 (6 bases). The CDR3 runs 16 residues. V was pared by 5 bases and J by 6 bases, with 19 bases between. Germline CDR1 SGHVS, CDR2 FNYEAQ. The CDR3 sequence: CASSLGTEQVSGELFF. CDR3 coding DNA: TGTGCCAGCAGCCTAGGGACTGAGCAGGTGTCCGGGGAGCTGTTTTTT.

This rearrangement joins TRBV7-9 to TRBJ1-2, with D tentatively TRBD1 (5 bases). V lost 3 bases to trimming and J lost 7 bases, with 6 bases between them. Germline V gives CDR1 SEHNR, CDR2 FQNEAQ (reference sequence). The CDR3 has 11 residues. CDR3 amino acids: CASSFRAGYTF. For the CDR3, the DNA is TGTGCCAGCAGCTTCAGGGCTGGCTACACCTTC.

The rearrangement uses TRBV5-8 and TRBJ2-7; D unresolved. In germline, CDR1 is SGHTS, CDR2 YDEGEE. Trimming pared 3 bases from V and 6 bases from J, leaving 13 bases between. CDR3 length equals 13 residues. The CDR3 is CASSSPGEVEQYF. The CDR3 region has the DNA TGTGCCAGCAGCTCCCCTGGCGAGGTCGAGCAGTACTTC. Full variable domain (missing parts from reference TRBV5-8 and TRBJ2-7): EAGVTQSPTHLIKTRGQQATLRCSPISGHTSVYWYQQALGLGLQFLLWYDEGEERNRGNFPPRFSGRQFPNYSSELNVNALELEDSALYLCASSSPGEVEQYFGPGTRLTVT.

To note about this clone: One junction end disagrees with the germline gene, perhaps due to a read error. This chain connects TRBV4-2 to TRBJ2-7; 9 nucleotides align to TRBD1. The CDR3 has 13 residues. Germline CDR1 reads LGHNA; CDR2 reads YNFKEQ. The CDR3 loop is CASSQVLQGALHF. For the CDR3, the DNA is TGTGCCAGCAGCCAAGTGTTACAGGGGGCTTTACACTTC.

V is TRBV7-2 and J is TRBJ2-3, with TRBD2 identical over 16 bases. After removal of 0 bases from V and 3 bases from J, the junction contained 9 bases not matched to a gene. The CDR3 totals 20 residues. CDR1 is SGHTA, CDR2 FQGNSA, per germline. The CDR3 spells CASSLALGTSGGALTDTQYF. The CDR3 DNA is TGTGCCAGCAGCTTAGCGCTAGGGACTAGCGGGGGGGCCTTGACAGATACGCAGTATTTT.

The V and J genes are TRBV11-2 and TRBJ2-3; 12 bases fit TRBD2. Germline CDR1 SGHAT, CDR2 FQNNGV. V lost 5 bases to trimming and J lost 5 bases; unmatched junction nucleotides: 11. The CDR3 runs 17 residues. For the CDR3, the DNA is TGTGCCAGCAGCCCGGTGACTAGCGGGGGCCCGGGAGATACGCAGTATTTT. Its translation is CASSPVTSGGPGDTQYF.

The chain is built from TRBV2 and TRBJ1-3, with TRBD1 matching 9 bases. The CDR3 is made up of 15 amino acids. V lost 6 bases to trimming and J lost 0 bases; unmatched junction nucleotides: 3. Germline loops: CDR1 SNHLY, CDR2 FYNNEI. For the CDR3, the DNA is TGTGCCAGCAGCCCGGGACAGGGCTCTGGAAACACCATATATTTT. This codes for CASSPGQGSGNTIYF.

The chain combines TRBV4-3 with TRBJ2-2; no clear D. The CDR3 runs to 14 residues. Germline V gene sequence: CDR1 LGHNA, CDR2 YSLEER. V was pared by 0 bases and J by 5 bases, with 7 bases between. This chain's CDR3 is CASSQDSGTGELFF. CDR3 sequence (DNA): TGCGCCAGCAGCCAAGACTCGGGTACCGGGGAGCTGTTTTTT.

V usage is TRBV4-3 and J usage is TRBJ2-7; TRBD1 aligns across 7 bases. This CDR3 spans 14 amino acids. CDR1 and CDR2 from the germline V gene are LGHNA and YSLEER. V trimming: 4 bases; J trimming: 6 bases; junction bases outside the gene matches: 9. The CDR3 coding sequence is TGCGCCAGCAGCCTAGGAACAGGGGTGGTCGAGCAGTACTTC. Translated, it gives CASSLGTGVVEQYF.

This clone occurred once. The rearrangement joins TRBV4-3 to TRBJ2-2; 9 bases align to TRBD2. Germline V gene data show CDR1 as LGHNA and CDR2 as YSLEER. The CDR3 spans 16 residues. The ends lost 0 bases at V and 2 bases at J; junction bases unmatched: 1. The CDR3 nucleotides are TGCGCCAGCAGCCAAGATAGCGGGGGTAACACCGGGGAGCTGTTTTTT. It is translated as CASSQDSGGNTGELFF.

The chain has TRBV7-9 and TRBJ2-3; tentative D call: TRBD2 (8 bases). Germline CDR1 reads SEHNR; CDR2 reads FQNEAQ (reference sequence). The CDR3 has 13 amino acids. The CDR3 nucleotides read TGTGGCGGGGGGACAGTTGGAGAAGATACGCAGTATTTT. Protein product: CGGGTVGEDTQYF. The full variable domain, rest sourced from reference TRBV7-9 and TRBJ2-3, is DTGVSQNPRHKITKRGQNVTFRCDPISEHNRLYWYRQTLGQGPEFLTYFQNEAQLEKSRLLSDRFSAERPKGSFSTLEIQRTEQGDSAMYLCGGGTVGEDTQYFGPGTRLTVL.

The chain combines TRBV4-1 with TRBJ2-2, with TRBD2 matching 7 bases. Germline CDR1 MGHRA, CDR2 YSYEKL. This CDR3 has 16 residues. Trimming removed 4 bases from V and 3 bases from J; junction bases left unmatched: 8. The CDR3 is CASSPISSGDTGELFF. In DNA form, the CDR3 reads TGCGCCAGCAGCCCCATAAGCAGCGGGGACACCGGGGAGCTGTTTTTT.

The chain joins TRBV9 to TRBJ1-1; TRBD1 matches 9 bases. The CDR3 has 15 amino acids. After removal of 3 bases from V and 1 base from J, the junction contained 4 bases not matched to a gene. Germline loops: CDR1 SGDLS, CDR2 YYNGEE. The CDR3 loop reads CASSAGTGRNTEAFF. The CDR3 region has the DNA TGTGCCAGCAGCGCCGGGACAGGGAGGAACACTGAAGCTTTCTTT. The entire variable domain, with the rest obtained from reference TRBV9 and TRBJ1-1, is as follows: DSGVTQTPKHLITATGQRVTLRCSPRSGDLSVYWYQQSLDQGLQFLIQYYNGEERAKGNILERFSAQQFPDLHSELNLSSLELGDSALYFCASSAGTGRNTEAFFGQGTRLTVV.

This chain joins TRBV4-3 and TRBJ1-1; possible D gene TRBD1, 6 bases. The CDR3 contains 15 residues. Trimming removed 2 bases at V and 5 bases at J, with 15 bases between. The germline CDR1 and CDR2 sequences are LGHNA and YSLEER. The CDR3: CASSQSWEGETEAFF. For the CDR3, the DNA is TGCGCCAGCAGCCAATCCTGGGAGGGGGAGACTGAAGCTTTCTTT.

The chain joins TRBV25-1 to TRBJ2-4, with TRBD2 matching over 9 bases. J was trimmed by 7 bases and V by 8 bases; bases with no gene match: 12. This CDR3 has 15 amino acids. Germline V gives CDR1 MGHDK, CDR2 SYGVNS. This CDR3 is CASYQGIAGGNIQYF. DNA of the CDR3: TGTGCCAGCTACCAGGGGATCGCGGGGGGGAACATTCAGTACTTC.

The chain recombines TRBV5-6 with TRBJ2-1; D not resolved. V was trimmed by 3 bases and J by 10 bases, leaving 11 bases between them. The germline V gene encodes CDR1 SGHDT and CDR2 YYEEEE. CDR3 length equals 12 residues. DNA for the CDR3: TGTGCCAGCAGCTCCACGACTGCGGAGCAGTTCTTC. Residues: CASSSTTAEQFF.

The chain has TRBV7-9 and TRBJ1-6; D gene ambiguous. Trimming took 4 bases from V and 13 from J, leaving 20 bases between them. The CDR3 has 15 amino acids. Germline V gene data show CDR1 as SEHNR and CDR2 as FQNEAQ (reference sequence). The CDR3 nucleotides read TGTGCCAGCAGCTCCCCCATAGCAGACCTTAGTCCCCTCCACTTT. It yields the protein CASSSPIADLSPLHF.

This clone was counted a single time. This chain joins TRBV27 and TRBJ1-2, with no clear D. V lost 4 bases to trimming and J lost 6 bases, with 15 bases between them. CDR3 length: 14 amino acids. Germline V gene data show CDR1 as MNHEY and CDR2 as SMNVEV (reference sequence). CDR3 protein: CASSYGRSSDGYTF. For the CDR3, the DNA is TGTGCCAGCAGTTACGGGAGGTCGTCTGATGGCTACACCTTC.

In this sample, this clone turned up once. The gene calls are TRBV9 and TRBJ1-2; 8 bases align to TRBD1. The CDR3 contains 14 residues. The junction had 5 bases not matched to a gene; V was cut back by 1 base and J by 6 bases. Germline CDR1 is SGDLS and CDR2 is YYNGEE. CDR3 in DNA: TGTGCCAGCAGCGTATCAGGGGGCTGGCATGGCTACACCTTC. The encoded protein is CASSVSGGWHGYTF. The whole variable domain, filled in from reference TRBV9 and TRBJ1-2, reads DSGVTQTPKHLITATGQRVTLRCSPRSGDLSVYWYQQSLDQGLQFLIQYYNGEERAKGNILERFSAQQFPDLHSELNLSSLELGDSALYFCASSVSGGWHGYTFGSGTRLTVV.

The chain has TRBV7-8 and TRBJ2-5; a possible D gene is TRBD1 (5 bases). The CDR3 is made up of 16 amino acids. The V gene's germline CDR1 is SGHVS and CDR2 FQNEAQ. V shed 5 bases and J shed 1 base, with 17 bases lying between them. This CDR3 is CASSTGIGHIQETQYF. CDR3 nucleotide sequence: TGTGCCAGCAGCACAGGTATAGGACACATCCAAGAGACCCAGTACTTC.

The gene calls are TRBV9 and TRBJ2-3, with 12 bases lining up with TRBD2. The CDR3 spans 17 residues. The V segment lost 2 bases and the J segment 2 bases; nucleotides outside the gene matches: 6. Germline V gene sequence: CDR1 SGDLS, CDR2 YYNGEE. CDR3 residues: CASSVPTSGGHTDTQYF. In nucleotides, the CDR3 is TGTGCCAGCAGCGTGCCAACTAGCGGGGGGCACACAGATACGCAGTATTTT.

J is TRBJ1-2 and V is TRBV27; D gene unclear. Germline V CDR1 and CDR2: MNHEY, SMNVEV (reference sequence). This CDR3 comprises 13 residues. Trimming pared 3 bases from V and 4 bases from J, leaving 9 bases between. The CDR3 loop is CASSFGGIYGYTF. The CDR3 coding sequence is TGTGCCAGCAGTTTCGGTGGTATCTATGGCTACACCTTC.